Following are 14 T cell receptor beta chains from one sample sequenced in a study of tumor-infiltrating lymphocytes in oesophageal squamous cell carcinoma. TCRdb fed the PCR reads into MiXCR, producing one record per CDR3 protein. The profile shows around 12,000 distinct CDR3 sequences, around 55% of them singletons. Material for sequencing was esophageal tumor tissue. The receptors stem from a female donor with esophageal squamous cell carcinoma.

A word on this clonotype: A much bigger clone sits one base away, suggesting this may be a read error. The chain employs TRBV11-2 and TRBJ2-1; 7 bases match TRBD1. The assigned J gene may be wrong: the sequence end matches TRBJ2-7 better. Germline V gives CDR1 SGHAT, CDR2 FQNNGV. The CDR3 is 15 residues long. The DNA for the CDR3 is TGTGCCAGCAGCAGCCGGGACAGCTCCTACAATGAGCAGTACTTC. Encoded protein: CASSSRDSSYNEQYF.

The chain is built from TRBV11-2 and TRBJ2-6; D is ambiguous. The J call may be incorrect, as the DNA end agrees better with TRBJ2-1. Germline assignment: CDR1 SGHAT and CDR2 FQNNGV. The CDR3 sequence is 14 residues long. CDR3: CASSRVQRVNEQFF. CDR3 coding DNA: TGTGCCAGCAGCCGAGTTCAACGGGTTAATGAGCAGTTCTTC.

The gene calls are TRBV5-1 and TRBJ2-6; maybe TRBD2 (6 bases). The end of the DNA aligns better with TRBJ2-7, so the J call may be wrong. Germline loops: CDR1 SGHRS, CDR2 YFSETQ. This CDR3 region has 14 residues. The CDR3 DNA sequence: TGCGCCAGCAGCTTAGAAGGGGCGGGGTACGAGCAGTACTTC. Translation: CASSLEGAGYEQYF.

In DNA form, the CDR3 reads TGTGCCAGCAGCCGGGACGGACGGACGCAGTATTTT. Its translation is CASSRDGRTQYF. The chain has TRBV6-8 and TRBJ2-3; D tentatively reads TRBD1 or TRBD2 (5 bases each). Trimming pared 6 bases from V and 9 bases from J, leaving 13 bases between. CDR1 is MNHGY, CDR2 SAAAGT, per germline. The length of the CDR3 is 12 residues.

In regard to this clonotype: The junction shows a germline mismatch at one end, possibly a read error. This chain uses TRBV7-3 with TRBJ2-3; D is possibly TRBD2 (6 bases). The CDR3 extends over 13 amino acids. Germline-derived CDR1 and CDR2 are SGHTA and FQGTGA. The CDR3 DNA reads as TGTGCCAGCAGCCGGGAGCCCCATTCACCCCTCCACTTC. Protein: CASSREPHSPLHF.

This clonotype came up many times. The rearrangement joins TRBV7-9 to TRBJ2-4; D is possibly TRBD2 (5 bases). The DNA end lines up better with TRBJ2-7; the J call may be wrong. The CDR3 has 16 residues. Germline CDR1 is SEHNR and CDR2 is FQNEAQ (reference sequence). CDR3 in DNA: TGTGCCAGCAGCTTAGTGGGTGAGGGCATCTCTGACGAGCAGTACTTC. Its protein is CASSLVGEGISDEQYF.

The chain combines TRBV7-2 with TRBJ2-1; the D is unclear. The J call could be wrong; TRBJ2-7 is a better fit for the DNA end. The CDR3 runs to 16 residues. Germline CDR1 reads SGHTA; CDR2 reads FQGNSA. The CDR3: CASSQVWSSRYNEQYF. In DNA, the CDR3 is TGTGCCAGCAGCCAGGTTTGGAGCTCACGGTACAATGAGCAGTACTTC.

This clonotype has ten or more counts. The chain is built from TRBV7-9 and TRBJ2-5; D possibly corresponds to TRBD2 (7 bases). V was trimmed by 1 base and J by 5 bases, leaving 17 bases between them. The CDR3 covers 16 residues. Germline V CDR1 and CDR2: SEHNR, FQNEAQ (reference sequence). CDR3 nucleotide sequence: TGTGCCAGCAGCTTAGGCGTAGGGGGGGGTCGGGAGACCCAGTACTTC. Its translation is CASSLGVGGGRETQYF.

This clonotype was observed a single time. The genes are TRBV7-9 and TRBJ2-2; 7 bases line up with TRBD1. V shed 4 bases, J shed 6 bases, and the junction held 5 bases outside the gene matches. CDR3 size: 14 residues. In germline, CDR1 is SEHNR, CDR2 FQNEAQ (reference sequence). The CDR3 nucleotides are TGTGCCAGCAGCTCAAGACAGGGTTCCGGGGAGCTGTTTTTT. Its protein is CASSSRQGSGELFF. The variable domain in full, completed from reference TRBV7-9 and TRBJ2-2, reads DTGVSQNPRHKITKRGQNVTFRCDPISEHNRLYWYRQTLGQGPEFLTYFQNEAQLEKSRLLSDRFSAERPKGSFSTLEIQRTEQGDSAMYLCASSSRQGSGELFFGEGSRLTVL.

This clonotype was observed many times. CDR3 protein: CASSYRVNTGELFF. For the CDR3, the DNA is TGCGCCAGCAGTTACAGGGTCAACACCGGGGAGCTGTTTTTT. The chain has TRBV4-3 and TRBJ2-2; the D gene is possibly TRBD1 (6 bases). This CDR3 region has 14 residues. The V gene's germline CDR1 is LGHNA and CDR2 YSLEER. Trimming removed 6 bases at V and 2 bases at J, with 10 bases between.

This clonotype appeared a single time. A clone one base away is much larger, so this may be a read error. The chain joins TRBV7-6 to TRBJ2-1, with TRBD2 as a possible D gene (5 bases). The end of the DNA is better explained by TRBJ2-7, so the J call may be wrong. The CDR3 loop spans 14 amino acids. CDR1 is SGHVS and CDR2 is FNYEAQ in the germline V gene. The CDR3 nucleotides are TGTGCCAGCAGCGCCCCTCGGGGTGGCCATGAGCAGTACTTC. This sequence encodes CASSAPRGGHEQYF.

A single count supports this clonotype. The V call is TRBV27, the J call TRBJ2-4, with TRBD1 identical over 10 bases. TRBJ2-5 explains the end of the DNA better; the J call may be wrong. The CDR3 length is 14 residues. Germline V gene sequence: CDR1 MNHEY, CDR2 SMNVEV (reference sequence). CDR3 loop: CASSATGGAETQYF. Here the CDR3 DNA reads TGTGCCAGCAGTGCGACAGGGGGCGCGGAGACCCAGTACTTC.

This clonotype was seen at least ten times. This CDR3 fails to terminate in the conserved phenylalanine or tryptophan, so it likely reflects a read error. The DNA is left out, because the CDR3 cannot be placed on it with certainty; the CDR3 is given as TCRdb lists it. The rearrangement links TRBV7-2 to TRBJ2-7; TRBD1 is the table's D call and was not checked against the DNA. CDR1 is SGHTA and CDR2 is FQGNSA in the germline V gene. The CDR3 is 14 residues long, ends included. The CDR3 loop is CASSSTGYGYTFGS.

The rearrangement uses TRBV24-1 and TRBJ2-5; D unclear. CDR3 length equals 13 residues. Looked up from germline, CDR1 is KGHDR and CDR2 is SFDVKD. The ends were cut back, 5 bases at V and 0 bases at J, with 6 bases in the middle. This CDR3 reads CATSAADQETQYF. In DNA, the CDR3 is TGTGCCACCAGTGCCGCCGACCAAGAGACCCAGTACTTC.